Here is one T cell receptor beta chain with its context. The target antigen is unknown. The PCR made use of 60 Vbeta and 13 Jbeta primers. Clones were sequenced by immunoSEQ multiplex PCR, and TCRdb holds only the in-frame ones, with some missing. Among over 40,000 clones listed, around 58% were seen once. These data belong to a study of cytomegalovirus exposure and HLA in healthy donors. Germline values: CDR1 MRHNA, CDR2 SNTAGT. The germline V and J ends were trimmed by 2 bases and 6 bases, with 9 bases remaining between them. This CDR3 is built from 13 residues. Study-level results: Reports described diagnosis of cytomegalovirus status by the classifier as highly specific and sensitive.

The chain carries TRBV6-4 and TRBJ2-3, with unresolved D. Specimen: PBMCs. The origin of this receptor is a man in his 60s in good health and CMV-seropositive. CDR3 in amino acids: CASSDTIGDTQYF. DNA of the CDR3: TGTGCCAGCAGTGACACCATCGGGGATACGCAGTATTTT.